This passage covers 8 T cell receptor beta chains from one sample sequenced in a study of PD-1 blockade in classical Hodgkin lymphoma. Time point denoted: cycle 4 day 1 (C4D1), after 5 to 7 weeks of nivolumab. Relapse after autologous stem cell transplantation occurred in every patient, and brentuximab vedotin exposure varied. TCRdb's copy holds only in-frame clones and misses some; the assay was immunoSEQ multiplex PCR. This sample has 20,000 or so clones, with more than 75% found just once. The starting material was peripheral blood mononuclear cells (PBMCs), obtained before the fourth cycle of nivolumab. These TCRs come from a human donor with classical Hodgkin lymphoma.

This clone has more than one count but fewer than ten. CDR3 in amino acids: CASSPLLGRDMNTEAFF. The DNA for the CDR3 is TGTGCCAGCAGCCCGCTACTTGGGAGGGACATGAACACTGAAGCTTTCTTT. V gene TRBV5-6 combines with J gene TRBJ1-1; TRBD1 is a possible D gene (6 bases). Germline V CDR1 and CDR2: SGHDT, YYEEEE. With 4 bases removed from V and 0 bases from J, the gap between germline ends came to 19 bases. This CDR3 region has 17 residues.

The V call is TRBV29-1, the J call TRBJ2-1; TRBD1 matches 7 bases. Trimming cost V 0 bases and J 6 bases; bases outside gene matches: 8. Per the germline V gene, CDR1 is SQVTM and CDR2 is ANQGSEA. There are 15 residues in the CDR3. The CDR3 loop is CSVEDRGGARNEQFF. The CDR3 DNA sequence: TGCAGCGTTGAAGATCGAGGGGGCGCCCGCAATGAGCAGTTCTTC.

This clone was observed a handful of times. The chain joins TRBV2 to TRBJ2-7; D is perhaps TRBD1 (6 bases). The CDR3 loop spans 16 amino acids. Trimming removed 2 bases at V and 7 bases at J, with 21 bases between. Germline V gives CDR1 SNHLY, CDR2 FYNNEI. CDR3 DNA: TGTGCCAGCAGTGAATTCTTCATTGGGGGCTTCGGGGAGCAGTACTTC. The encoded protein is CASSEFFIGGFGEQYF.

CDR3 loop: CASTMGFYEQYF. The CDR3 DNA follows: TGTGCCAGCACTATGGGGTTCTACGAGCAGTACTTC. This chain links TRBV2 with TRBJ2-7; no firm D call. Per germline, CDR1 SNHLY and CDR2 FYNNEI. The V gene lost 7 bases and the J gene lost 3 bases, with 10 bases spanning the gap. This CDR3 region has 12 residues.

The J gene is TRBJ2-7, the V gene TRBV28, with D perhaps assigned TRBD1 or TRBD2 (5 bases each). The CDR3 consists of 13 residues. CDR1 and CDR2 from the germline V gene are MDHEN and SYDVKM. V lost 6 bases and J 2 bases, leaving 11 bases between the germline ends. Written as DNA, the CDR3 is TGTGCCAGCAGCCAGGGACCGACCTACGAGCAGTACTTC. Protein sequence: CASSQGPTYEQYF.

The CDR3 nucleotides read TGTGCCAGCAGTTTCCCGTTTCTAGGGGACAAATACTCTGGGGCCAACGTCCTGACTTTC. Translated, it gives CASSFPFLGDKYSGANVLTF. This chain links TRBV28 with TRBJ2-6, with D perhaps TRBD1 (6 bases). The V gene's germline CDR1 is MDHEN and CDR2 SYDVKM. The CDR3 is 20 residues long. V was clipped by 3 bases and J by 0 bases, with 21 bases between them.

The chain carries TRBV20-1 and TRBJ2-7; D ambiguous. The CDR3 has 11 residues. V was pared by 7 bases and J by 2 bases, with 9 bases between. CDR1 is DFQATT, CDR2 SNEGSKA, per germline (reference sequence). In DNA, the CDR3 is TGCAGTGTGAGCCACACCTACGAGCAGTACTTC. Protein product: CSVSHTYEQYF.

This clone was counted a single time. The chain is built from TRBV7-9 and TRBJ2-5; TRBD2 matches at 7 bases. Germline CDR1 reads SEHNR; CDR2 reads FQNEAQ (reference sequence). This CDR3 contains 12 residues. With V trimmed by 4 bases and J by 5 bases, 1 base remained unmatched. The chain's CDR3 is CASSYSGETQYF. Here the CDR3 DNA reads TGTGCCAGCAGCTATAGCGGGGAGACCCAGTACTTC. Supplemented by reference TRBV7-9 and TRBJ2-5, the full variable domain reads DTGVSQNPRHKITKRGQNVTFRCDPISEHNRLYWYRQTLGQGPEFLTYFQNEAQLEKSRLLSDRFSAERPKGSFSTLEIQRTEQGDSAMYLCASSYSGETQYFGPGTRLLVL.